This TCR beta chain was sequenced in a study of blood T cell repertoires in COVID-19. Germline V CDR1 and CDR2: SGHDN, FVKESK. The CDR3 extends over 14 amino acids. V was shortened by 8 bases and J by 0 bases, with 8 bases between the two germline ends. Per the authors' pipeline: Quantification of nucleated cells was approximated via reference gene primer amplification. Here immunoSEQ multiplex PCR was the method, and the copy in TCRdb shows in-frame clones only, minus some. V, J and clone size are taken as reported in that table, and D and trimming were inferred from the DNA itself. The sample lists fewer than 130,000 clones; approximately 92% were seen once.

The sequenced material came from peripheral blood. The sequence was obtained from a woman of 80 years or more with acute or convalescent COVID-19. J is TRBJ1-6 and V is TRBV14; D may be TRBD1 (5 bases). CDR3 coding DNA: TGTGCCAGCCGGGGGAGCTCCTATAATTCACCCCTCCACTTT. This encodes CASRGSSYNSPLHF.